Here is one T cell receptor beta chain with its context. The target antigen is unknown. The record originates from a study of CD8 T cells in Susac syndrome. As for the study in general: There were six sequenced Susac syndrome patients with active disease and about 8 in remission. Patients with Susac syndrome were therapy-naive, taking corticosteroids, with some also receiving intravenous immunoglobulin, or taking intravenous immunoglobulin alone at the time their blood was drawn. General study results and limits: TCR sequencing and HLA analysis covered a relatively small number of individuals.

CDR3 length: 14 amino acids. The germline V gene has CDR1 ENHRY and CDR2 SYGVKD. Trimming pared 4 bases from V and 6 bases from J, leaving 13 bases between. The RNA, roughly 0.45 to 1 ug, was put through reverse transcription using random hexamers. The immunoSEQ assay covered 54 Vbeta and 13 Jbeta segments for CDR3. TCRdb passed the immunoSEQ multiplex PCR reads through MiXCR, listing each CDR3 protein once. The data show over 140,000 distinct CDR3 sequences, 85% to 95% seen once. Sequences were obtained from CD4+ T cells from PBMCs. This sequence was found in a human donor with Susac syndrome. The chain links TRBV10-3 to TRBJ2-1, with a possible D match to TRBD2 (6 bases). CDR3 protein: CAISVAEPPNEQFF. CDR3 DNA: TGTGCCATCAGTGTAGCGGAACCCCCCAATGAGCAGTTCTTC.